The clone carrying this T cell receptor beta chain was found a few times. The antigen remains undetermined. This sample is part of a study of cytomegalovirus exposure and HLA in healthy donors. General study results and limits: Presence/absence comparisons presumed near-even sequencing depth among donors. Productive status was seen about 90% or about 30% of the time for most TCR beta V segments in an earlier analysis.

The study ran its PCR with 60 Vbeta and 13 Jbeta primers. Original data processing: Per a later analysis, the number of unique TCR beta chains was around 80 million, of which 10 million to 11 million were shared. Using immunoSEQ multiplex PCR, the repertoire was profiled, and TCRdb retains in-frame clones only, with some absent. That table furnishes V, J and clone size, whereas the DNA furnished D and trimming. The data contain about 200,000 clones, 79% of them singletons. Trimming removed 6 bases at V and 5 bases at J, with 14 bases between. The germline gives CDR1 SGHVS, CDR2 FQNEAQ. The CDR3 sequence is 13 residues long. The donors, nominally healthy at sampling, likely had unrecorded immune exposures.

The receptor's source is a woman in her twenties or thirties in good health and CMV-seropositive. The specimen was PBMCs. V usage is TRBV7-8 and J usage is TRBJ2-7; perhaps TRBD2 as D (5 bases). As DNA, the CDR3 is TGTGCCAGCAGTAGGAGGATCGGTAACGAGCAGTACTTC. This sequence encodes CASSRRIGNEQYF.